One and the same sample provided the 5 T cell receptor beta chains below, sequenced in a study of molecular identifiers for immune sequencing clone quantification. TCRdb reprocessed the PCR reads via MiXCR and lists one record per CDR3 protein. This sample has some 580,000 distinct CDR3 sequences, with roughly 23% found just once. Sequencing used naive CD8+ T cells from blood, with Jurkat cell RNA spiked in. The subset is: FACS-sorted CD8+CD4-CCR7+CD45RA+ naive T cells. Receptors originate from a human donor in good health. Some libraries in this study had Jurkat cell RNA spiked in.

This clonotype was picked up a small number of times. This chain links TRBV12-3 or TRBV12-4 with TRBJ2-2, with D uncertain. Trimming shortened V by 8 bases and J by 6 bases, and 7 bases separated the two germline ends. The CDR3 has 11 residues. The CDR3 region is CASGWAGELFF. The CDR3 coding sequence is TGTGCCAGCGGGTGGGCCGGGGAGCTGTTTTTT.

This clonotype was seen a few times. Possible read error: a much larger clone is one base away. The chain uses TRBV29-1 and TRBJ2-2; D ambiguous. This CDR3 is built from 12 residues. Germline V gene sequence: CDR1 SQVTM, CDR2 ANQGSEA. Trimming stripped 6 bases from V and 6 bases from J, with 11 bases between. In nucleotides, the CDR3 is TGCAGCGTCTTGGAAACCGCCGGGGAGCTGTTTTTT. It specifies CSVLETAGELFF.

This clonotype occurred many times. The J gene is TRBJ2-6, the V gene TRBV19; perhaps TRBD1 as D (6 bases). V lost 5 bases and J 0 bases, leaving 14 bases between the germline ends. This CDR3 has 17 residues. Germline V gives CDR1 LNHDA, CDR2 SQIVND (reference sequence). The CDR3 region is CASSSGASLSGANVLTF. CDR3 DNA sequence: TGTGCCAGTAGTTCAGGGGCCTCCCTCTCTGGGGCCAACGTCCTGACTTTC.

Comment on this clonotype: A read error may be the cause here, since a much bigger clone is one base away. The missing conserved phenylalanine or tryptophan at the end of this CDR3 makes a read error likely. J is TRBJ1-1 and V is TRBV12-3 or TRBV12-4; no definite D call. Deletions cut 6 bases from V and 3 bases from J, with 14 bases between. The CDR3 totals 14 residues. The CDR3 loop is CASSSPQRDTEAFS. In DNA, the CDR3 is TGTGCCAGCAGCTCCCCACAGAGAGACACTGAAGCTTTCTCT.

The chain couples TRBV24-1 to TRBJ2-7, with TRBD1 matching 9 bases. V lost 3 bases to trimming and J lost 2 bases; unmatched junction nucleotides: 7. CDR3 size: 16 residues. CDR1 and CDR2 (germline): KGHDR, SFDVKD. The CDR3 bases are TGTGCCACCAGTGATACCACAGGGGGCCTACCCTACGAGCAGTACTTC. The encoded protein is CATSDTTGGLPYEQYF.